The present T cell receptor (beta chain) was sequenced within a study of T cells in localized non-small cell lung cancer. V lost 5 bases and J 1 base, leaving 9 bases between the germline ends. The CDR3 is 15 residues long. Germline CDR1 reads MNHGY; CDR2 reads SAAAGT. Measured with immunoSEQ multiplex PCR; TCRdb has only the in-frame clones, and not every one. The data show approximately 2,500 clones, around 28% seen once. The material sequenced was lung tumor tissue, taken before any cancer treatment. The chain has TRBV6-8 and TRBJ2-6; D unclear. This receptor was obtained from a male donor aged 60 or over with stage I lung adenocarcinoma. CDR3 sequence reads: CASSSEPSGANVLTF. DNA of the CDR3: TGTGCCAGCAGTAGCGAGCCTTCTGGGGCCAACGTCCTGACTTTC.